This TCR beta chain stems from a study of OX40 agonist ivuxolimab in advanced cancers. Across the study: Dose-escalation cases comprised hepatocellular carcinoma, melanoma, renal cell or head and neck cancer. A mean age of roughly 60 years, range 23 to 79, was recorded, and under 85% were male.

Details on this clone: What it binds is not known.

The table came from immunoSEQ multiplex PCR; TCRdb's copy has only in-frame clones and leaves some out. There are over 85,000 clones in the sample; around nine tenths occur only once, and roughly 0.33% lies in the top ten. Study-wide points: Also present in some nonresponders was a low level of normalized T-cell clonal expansion.

The germline V gene has CDR1 SGHTA and CDR2 FQGNSA. The V end was cut by 0 bases, the J end by 4 bases, with 14 bases between. This CDR3 has 16 amino acids. The TCR originated in an adult with an advanced solid tumor such as melanoma, head and neck, liver or kidney cancer. The sample consisted of CD4+ or CD8+ T cells sorted from blood, taken in a trial of the OX40 agonist ivuxolimab. The genes are TRBV7-2 and TRBJ2-3; D perhaps matches TRBD2 (5 bases). DNA of the CDR3: TGTGCCAGCAGCTTAGCGGGGAGTTTCGCCCCAGATACGCAGTATTTT. Translating gives CASSLAGSFAPDTQYF.